This T cell receptor beta chain was captured in a study of shared clonotypes between healthy human individuals. Genomic DNA of each subset was evenly split across several immunoSEQ plates. Assay used: immunoSEQ multiplex PCR; TCRdb lists only in-frame clones, some missing. The sample shows roughly 220,000 clones, 65% of them seen only once. The study, taken as a whole, reports: Generation probabilities of non-shared clonotypes were lower (relative to those shared by all four donors).

A word on this clone: No antigen is known for it.

The split of CD4+ cells yielded CD45RA+ naive and CD45RA-negative memory subsets. The CDR3 sequence is 14 residues long. Trimming cost V 4 bases and J 5 bases, with 13 bases left between them. Germline V gives CDR1 SGHTA, CDR2 FQGNSA. The TCR originated in a man aged 25-40 years in good health. The sequenced sample was memory CD4+ T cells sorted from blood. Subset reported: CD45RA-negative fraction. The V gene is TRBV7-2, the J gene TRBJ2-3, with D uncertain. This CDR3 is CASSSYFLGDTQYF. CDR3 nucleotide sequence: TGTGCCAGCAGCTCCTACTTCTTAGGAGATACGCAGTATTTT.